The rows below give T cell receptor beta chains drawn from one sample of a study of T cells in tumors after PD-1 blockade. Sequencing was performed with immunoSEQ multiplex PCR; in TCRdb, only in-frame clones are kept and a portion is missing. The sample includes 20,000 to 25,000 clones, around 80% of them seen just once. The source material was PBMCs, sampled before anti-PD-1 treatment. All receptors come from a human donor with basal cell carcinoma. Each CDR3 is given with its conserved first and last residue. The order of the fields is clone size, J gene, V gene, D gene, CDR3 DNA, CDR3 protein. D genes are given only for firm matches. Size tells how often a clone was seen (once, few, many) or the class of an expanded clone, and some rows leave it out.

clone size: -; J gene: TRBJ2-5; V gene: TRBV6-5; D gene: TRBD1; CDR3 DNA: TGTGCCAGCAGTTACAGGCAGGGGGTGGAGACCCAGTACTTC; CDR3 protein: CASSYRQGVETQYF
clone size: once; J gene: TRBJ2-2; V gene: TRBV6-6; D gene: TRBD1; CDR3 DNA: TGTGCCAGCAGTCGGGACAGGGGGGACACCGGGGAGCTGTTTTTT; CDR3 protein: CASSRDRGDTGELFF
clone size: -; J gene: TRBJ1-5; V gene: TRBV5-1; D gene: -; CDR3 DNA: TGCGCCAGCAGCTTGAGTAGCAATCAGCCCCAGCATTTT; CDR3 protein: CASSLSSNQPQHF
clone size: -; J gene: TRBJ2-7; V gene: TRBV3-1/TRBV3-2; D gene: TRBD2; CDR3 DNA: TGTGCCAGCAGCCTAGCGGGAGCCTACTACGAGCAGTACTTC; CDR3 protein: CASSLAGAYYEQYF
clone size: -; J gene: TRBJ1-6; V gene: TRBV5-1; D gene: TRBD1; CDR3 DNA: TGCGCCAGCAGAGGACAGGGGGCCGAGAATTCACCCCTCCACTTT; CDR3 protein: CASRGQGAENSPLHF
clone size: -; J gene: TRBJ2-1; V gene: TRBV5-1; D gene: TRBD2; CDR3 DNA: TGCGCCAGCAGCTTCGGGACTAGCGGGAGCGGTGAGCAGTTCTTC; CDR3 protein: CASSFGTSGSGEQFF
clone size: -; J gene: TRBJ2-6; V gene: TRBV12-2; D gene: -; CDR3 DNA: TGTGCAAGTCGCCTAAAGTCCGAGGACTCTGGGGCCAACGTCCTGACTTTC; CDR3 protein: CASRLKSEDSGANVLTF
clone size: -; J gene: TRBJ2-5; V gene: TRBV9; D gene: TRBD2; CDR3 DNA: TGTGCCAGCAGCGTCACTAGCGGGAGGGCAGGGGAGACCCAGTACTTC; CDR3 protein: CASSVTSGRAGETQYF
clone size: -; J gene: TRBJ2-1; V gene: TRBV19; D gene: -; CDR3 DNA: TGTGCCAGTAGTACAATCCCATCGGGGCCCCGGGGATCAGAGCAGTTCTTC; CDR3 protein: CASSTIPSGPRGSEQFF
clone size: few; J gene: TRBJ1-2; V gene: TRBV12-3/TRBV12-4; D gene: -; CDR3 DNA: TGTGCCAGCAGCGGTGGACTGGGCTATGGCTACACCTTC; CDR3 protein: CASSGGLGYGYTF
clone size: -; J gene: TRBJ2-2; V gene: TRBV2; D gene: -; CDR3 DNA: TGTGCCAGCAAGTCTATGGCCGGGGAGCTGTTTTTT; CDR3 protein: CASKSMAGELFF
clone size: -; J gene: TRBJ2-3; V gene: TRBV5-1; D gene: -; CDR3 DNA: TGCGCCAGCAGCTTGGAGGGGGCGCGGGGGGCAGATACGCAGTATTTT; CDR3 protein: CASSLEGARGADTQYF
clone size: -; J gene: TRBJ2-3; V gene: TRBV19; D gene: -; CDR3 DNA: TGTGCCAGTAGTATAGAGCGGACAGCTCGCACAGATACGCAGTATTTT; CDR3 protein: CASSIERTARTDTQYF
clone size: once; J gene: TRBJ2-5; V gene: TRBV5-6; D gene: TRBD2; CDR3 DNA: TGTGCCAGCAGCTTTCTAGCGGGGTCCGGGACCCAGTACTTC; CDR3 protein: CASSFLAGSGTQYF
clone size: -; J gene: TRBJ2-7; V gene: TRBV5-5; D gene: -; CDR3 DNA: TGTGCCAGCAGCTTGGTGGGCAGGAGCTCCTACGAGCAGTACTTC; CDR3 protein: CASSLVGRSSYEQYF
clone size: -; J gene: TRBJ1-2; V gene: TRBV5-4; D gene: -; CDR3 DNA: TGTGCCAGCAGCTTGTCCGGGGGCTATGGCTACACCTTC; CDR3 protein: CASSLSGGYGYTF
clone size: -; J gene: TRBJ1-2; V gene: TRBV9; D gene: -; CDR3 DNA: TGTGCCAGCAGCGTAGACCCAGGGGTGGCATATGGCTACACCTTC; CDR3 protein: CASSVDPGVAYGYTF
clone size: -; J gene: TRBJ1-2; V gene: TRBV3-1/TRBV3-2; D gene: -; CDR3 DNA: TGTGCCAGCAGCCAAGATAGAGGTGGCTACACCTTC; CDR3 protein: CASSQDRGGYTF
clone size: -; J gene: TRBJ1-3; V gene: TRBV6-5; D gene: -; CDR3 DNA: TGTGCCAGCCGTCGGGGGGCAGGAGGAAACACCATATATTTT; CDR3 protein: CASRRGAGGNTIYF
clone size: -; J gene: TRBJ2-3; V gene: TRBV6-4; D gene: TRBD1; CDR3 DNA: TGTGCCAGCAGTGACTCTAGTGGACAGGGGGCAGATACGCAGTATTTT; CDR3 protein: CASSDSSGQGADTQYF
clone size: -; J gene: TRBJ2-7; V gene: TRBV3-1/TRBV3-2; D gene: TRBD1; CDR3 DNA: TGTGCCAGCAGAAAGACAGGGGAAGGGTACGAGCAGTACTTC; CDR3 protein: CASRKTGEGYEQYF
clone size: -; J gene: TRBJ2-3; V gene: TRBV3-1/TRBV3-2; D gene: TRBD2; CDR3 DNA: TGTGCCAGCAGCCCCCGCCTAGCGGGAGCCTCAGATACGCAGTATTTT; CDR3 protein: CASSPRLAGASDTQYF
clone size: few; J gene: TRBJ1-4; V gene: TRBV6-6; D gene: TRBD1; CDR3 DNA: TGTGCCAGCGGCCCTCCGGGACAGAGTAATGAAAAACTGTTTTTT; CDR3 protein: CASGPPGQSNEKLFF
clone size: -; J gene: TRBJ1-3; V gene: TRBV4-2; D gene: -; CDR3 DNA: TGTGCCAGCAGCCTAGACCCAGGCTCTGGAAACACCATATATTTT; CDR3 protein: CASSLDPGSGNTIYF
clone size: -; J gene: TRBJ1-1; V gene: TRBV15; D gene: -; CDR3 DNA: TGTGCCACCAGCAGAGATCTTGGATTACAGAACACTGAAGCTTTCTTT; CDR3 protein: CATSRDLGLQNTEAFF
clone size: -; J gene: TRBJ1-2; V gene: TRBV4-1; D gene: -; CDR3 DNA: TGCGCCAGCAGCCATGCAGGGGAACTTATCAATGGCTACACCTTC; CDR3 protein: CASSHAGELINGYTF
clone size: -; J gene: TRBJ1-2; V gene: TRBV28; D gene: TRBD1; CDR3 DNA: TGTGCCAGCAGTATCACGACAGGGGGCTATGGCTACACCTTC; CDR3 protein: CASSITTGGYGYTF
clone size: -; J gene: TRBJ1-2; V gene: TRBV2; D gene: -; CDR3 DNA: TGTGCCAGCAGTGAAGACGGAGCTTTCGCGTTCACCTTC; CDR3 protein: CASSEDGAFAFTF
clone size: -; J gene: TRBJ1-5; V gene: TRBV5-3; D gene: -; CDR3 DNA: TGTGCCTGGCGGGACTGTAGCAATCAGCCCCAGCATTTT; CDR3 protein: CAWRDCSNQPQHF
clone size: -; J gene: TRBJ1-2; V gene: TRBV6-5; D gene: -; CDR3 DNA: TGTGCCAGCAGTTTAGGGGGGGACTATGGCTACACCTTC; CDR3 protein: CASSLGGDYGYTF
clone size: once; J gene: TRBJ2-3; V gene: TRBV5-4; D gene: -; CDR3 DNA: TGTGCCAGCAGCCCAACATGGGGGCAGTCCACAGATACGCAGTATTTT; CDR3 protein: CASSPTWGQSTDTQYF
clone size: -; J gene: TRBJ2-7; V gene: TRBV6-5; D gene: -; CDR3 DNA: TGTGCCACCTCGGGGGAGGTCCCGAACTACGAGCAGTACTTC; CDR3 protein: CATSGEVPNYEQYF
clone size: -; J gene: TRBJ2-5; V gene: TRBV19; D gene: -; CDR3 DNA: TGTGCCAGTAGTATCAACCGGGGGGCTGACCAAGAGACCCAGTACTTC; CDR3 protein: CASSINRGADQETQYF